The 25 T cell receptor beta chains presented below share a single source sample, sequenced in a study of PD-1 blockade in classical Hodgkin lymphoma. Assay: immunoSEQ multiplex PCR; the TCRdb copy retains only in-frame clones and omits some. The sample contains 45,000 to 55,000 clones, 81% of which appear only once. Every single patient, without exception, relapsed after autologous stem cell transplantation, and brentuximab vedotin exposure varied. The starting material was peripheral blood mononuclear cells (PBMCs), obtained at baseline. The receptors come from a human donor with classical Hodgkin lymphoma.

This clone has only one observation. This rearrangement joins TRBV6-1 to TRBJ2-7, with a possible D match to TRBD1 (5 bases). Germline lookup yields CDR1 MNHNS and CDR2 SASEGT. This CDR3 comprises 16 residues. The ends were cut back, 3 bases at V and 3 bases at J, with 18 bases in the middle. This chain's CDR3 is CASSDYRRALVYEQYF. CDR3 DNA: TGTGCCAGCAGTGACTATCGCAGGGCTTTGGTCTACGAGCAGTACTTC.

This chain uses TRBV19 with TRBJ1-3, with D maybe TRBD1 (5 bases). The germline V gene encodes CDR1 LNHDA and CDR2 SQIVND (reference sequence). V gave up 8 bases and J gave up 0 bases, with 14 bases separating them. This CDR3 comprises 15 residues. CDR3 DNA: TGTGCCAGTTTTAAGACTGGGACCTCTGGAAACACCATATATTTT. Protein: CASFKTGTSGNTIYF.

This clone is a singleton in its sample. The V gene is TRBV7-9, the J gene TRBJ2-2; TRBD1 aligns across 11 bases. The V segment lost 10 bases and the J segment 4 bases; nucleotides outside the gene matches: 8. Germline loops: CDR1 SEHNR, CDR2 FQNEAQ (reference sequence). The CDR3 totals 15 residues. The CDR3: CATPRDRGTTGELFF. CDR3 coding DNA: TGTGCCACTCCGCGGGACAGGGGGACCACCGGGGAGCTGTTTTTT.

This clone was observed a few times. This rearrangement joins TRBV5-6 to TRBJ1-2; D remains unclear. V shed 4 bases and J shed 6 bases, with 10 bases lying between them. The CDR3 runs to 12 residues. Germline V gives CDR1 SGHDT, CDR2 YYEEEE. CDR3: CASSPGQNGYTF. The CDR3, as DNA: TGTGCCAGCAGCCCGGGTCAAAATGGCTACACCTTC.

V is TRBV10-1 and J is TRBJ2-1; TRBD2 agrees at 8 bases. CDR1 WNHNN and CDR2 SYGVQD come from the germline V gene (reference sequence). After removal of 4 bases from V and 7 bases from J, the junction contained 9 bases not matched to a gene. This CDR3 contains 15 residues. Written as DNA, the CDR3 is TGCGCCAGCAGTGCCACTAGCGGCCTAACGAATGAGCAGTTCTTC. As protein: CASSATSGLTNEQFF.

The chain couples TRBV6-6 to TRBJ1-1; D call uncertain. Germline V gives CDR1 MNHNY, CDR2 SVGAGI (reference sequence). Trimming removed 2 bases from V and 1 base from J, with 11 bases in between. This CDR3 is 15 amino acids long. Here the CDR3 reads CASSYQLDGNTEAFF. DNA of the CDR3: TGTGCCAGCAGTTACCAACTAGACGGGAACACTGAAGCTTTCTTT.

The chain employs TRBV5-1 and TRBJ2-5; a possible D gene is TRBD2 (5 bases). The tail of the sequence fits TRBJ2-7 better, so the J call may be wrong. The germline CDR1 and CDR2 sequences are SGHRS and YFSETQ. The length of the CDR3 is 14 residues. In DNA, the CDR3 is TGCGCCAGCAGCTTGTGGCTAGCTTCCTACGAGCAGTACTTC. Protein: CASSLWLASYEQYF.

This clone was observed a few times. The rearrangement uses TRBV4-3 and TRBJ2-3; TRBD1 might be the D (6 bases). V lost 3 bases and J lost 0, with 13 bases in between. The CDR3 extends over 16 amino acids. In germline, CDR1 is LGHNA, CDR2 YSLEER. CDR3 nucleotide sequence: TGCGCCAGCAGCCATGAATATAGGGGGAGCACAGATACGCAGTATTTT. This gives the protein CASSHEYRGSTDTQYF.

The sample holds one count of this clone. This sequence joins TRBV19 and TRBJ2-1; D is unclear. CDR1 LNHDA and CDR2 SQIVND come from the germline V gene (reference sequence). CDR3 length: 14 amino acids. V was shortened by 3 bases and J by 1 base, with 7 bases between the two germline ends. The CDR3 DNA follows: TGTGCCAGTAGTATCATGGGGTCCTACAATGAGCAGTTCTTC. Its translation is CASSIMGSYNEQFF.

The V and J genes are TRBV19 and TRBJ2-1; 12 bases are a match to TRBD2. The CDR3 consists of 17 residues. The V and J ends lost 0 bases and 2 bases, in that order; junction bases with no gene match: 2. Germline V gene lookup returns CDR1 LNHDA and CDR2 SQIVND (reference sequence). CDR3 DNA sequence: TGTGCCAGTAGTATAGAACTAGCGGGAGGAGCCTACAATGAGCAGTTCTTC. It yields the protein CASSIELAGGAYNEQFF. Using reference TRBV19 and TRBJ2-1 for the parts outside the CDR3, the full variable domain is DGGITQSPKYLFRKEGQNVTLSCEQNLNHDAMYWYRQDPGQGLRLIYYSQIVNDFQKGDIAEGYSVSREKKESFPLTVTSAQKNPTAFYLCASSIELAGGAYNEQFFGPGTRLTVL.

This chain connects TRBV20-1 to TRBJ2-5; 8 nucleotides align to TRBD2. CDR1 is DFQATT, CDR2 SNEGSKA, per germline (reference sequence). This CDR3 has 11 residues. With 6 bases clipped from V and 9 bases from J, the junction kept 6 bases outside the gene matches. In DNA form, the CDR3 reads TGCAGTGCAGGACTAGCCAGGGCCCAGTACTTC. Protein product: CSAGLARAQYF.

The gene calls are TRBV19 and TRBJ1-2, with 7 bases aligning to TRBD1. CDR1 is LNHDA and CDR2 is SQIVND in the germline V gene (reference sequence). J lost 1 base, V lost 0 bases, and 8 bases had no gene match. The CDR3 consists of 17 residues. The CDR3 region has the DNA TGTGCCAGTAGTATAGACAACGACAGGGTGGTTAACTATGGCTACACCTTC. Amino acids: CASSIDNDRVVNYGYTF. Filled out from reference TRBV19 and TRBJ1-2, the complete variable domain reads DGGITQSPKYLFRKEGQNVTLSCEQNLNHDAMYWYRQDPGQGLRLIYYSQIVNDFQKGDIAEGYSVSREKKESFPLTVTSAQKNPTAFYLCASSIDNDRVVNYGYTFGSGTRLTVV.

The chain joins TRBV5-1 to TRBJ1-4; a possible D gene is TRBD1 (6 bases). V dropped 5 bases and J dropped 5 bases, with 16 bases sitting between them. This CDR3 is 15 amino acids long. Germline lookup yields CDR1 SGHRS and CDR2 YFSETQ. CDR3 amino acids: CASSFGQYPNEKLFF. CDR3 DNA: TGCGCCAGCAGTTTTGGACAGTACCCAAATGAAAAACTGTTTTTT.

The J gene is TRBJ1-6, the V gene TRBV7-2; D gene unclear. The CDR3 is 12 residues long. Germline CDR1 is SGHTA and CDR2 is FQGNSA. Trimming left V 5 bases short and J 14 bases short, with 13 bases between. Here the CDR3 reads CASSLRWSALHF. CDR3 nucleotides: TGTGCCAGCAGCCTAAGATGGTCAGCCCTCCACTTT.

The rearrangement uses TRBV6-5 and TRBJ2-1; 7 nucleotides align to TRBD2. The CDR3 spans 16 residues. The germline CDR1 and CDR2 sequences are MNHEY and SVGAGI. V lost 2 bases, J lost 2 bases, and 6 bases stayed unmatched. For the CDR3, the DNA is TGTGCCAGCAGTTACGGTCCGGGAGGCACCTACAATGAGCAGTTCTTC. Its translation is CASSYGPGGTYNEQFF.

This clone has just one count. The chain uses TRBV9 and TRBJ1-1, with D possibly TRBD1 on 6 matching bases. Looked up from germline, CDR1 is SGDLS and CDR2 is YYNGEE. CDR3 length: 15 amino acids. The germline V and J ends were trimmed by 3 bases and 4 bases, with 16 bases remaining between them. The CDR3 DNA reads TGTGCCAGCAGCGCCATTACAGGGTTCTCCACTGAAGCTTTCTTT. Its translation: CASSAITGFSTEAFF.

Here the CDR3 reads CASSLGGQGNGYTF. The CDR3 DNA follows: TGCGCCAGCAGCTTGGGGGGACAGGGCAATGGCTACACCTTC. The chain is built from TRBV5-1 and TRBJ1-2, with 9 bases fitting TRBD1. V shed 0 bases, J shed 6 bases, and the junction held 3 bases outside the gene matches. Germline V gives CDR1 SGHRS, CDR2 YFSETQ. The CDR3 runs 14 residues.

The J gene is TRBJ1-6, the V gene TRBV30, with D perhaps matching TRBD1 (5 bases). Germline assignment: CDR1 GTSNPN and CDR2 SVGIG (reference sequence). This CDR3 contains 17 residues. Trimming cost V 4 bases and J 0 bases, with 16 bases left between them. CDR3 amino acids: CAWMRGITPSYNSPLHF. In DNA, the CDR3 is TGTGCCTGGATGCGGGGGATTACGCCCTCCTATAATTCACCCCTCCACTTT.

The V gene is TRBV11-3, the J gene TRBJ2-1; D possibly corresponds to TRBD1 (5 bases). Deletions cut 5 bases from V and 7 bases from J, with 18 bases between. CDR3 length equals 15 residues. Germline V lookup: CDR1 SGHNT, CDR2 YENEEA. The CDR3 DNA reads TGTGCCAGCAGCCTAGGGGCTTCAAATATGAATGAGCAGTTCTTC. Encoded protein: CASSLGASNMNEQFF.

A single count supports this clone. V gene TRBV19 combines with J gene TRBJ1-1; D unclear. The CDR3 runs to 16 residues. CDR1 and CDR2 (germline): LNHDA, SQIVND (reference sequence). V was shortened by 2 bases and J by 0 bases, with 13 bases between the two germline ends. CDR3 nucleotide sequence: TGTGCCAGTAGTATAAGAGAGAACAAGTTGAACACTGAAGCTTTCTTT. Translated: CASSIRENKLNTEAFF.

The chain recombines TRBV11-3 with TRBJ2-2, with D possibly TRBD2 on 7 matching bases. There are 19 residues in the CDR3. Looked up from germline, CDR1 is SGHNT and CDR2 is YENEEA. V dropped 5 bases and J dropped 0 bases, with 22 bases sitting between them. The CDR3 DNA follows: TGTGCCAGCAGCCCTGGGGGCTCGCTAGCGGCTGCGAACACCGGGGAGCTGTTTTTT. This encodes CASSPGGSLAAANTGELFF. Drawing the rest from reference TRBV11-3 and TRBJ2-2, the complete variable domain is EAGVVQSPRYKIIEKKQPVAFWCNPISGHNTLYWYLQNLGQGPELLIRYENEEAVDDSQLPKDRFSAERLKGVDSTLKIQPAELGDSAVYLCASSPGGSLAAANTGELFFGEGSRLTVL.

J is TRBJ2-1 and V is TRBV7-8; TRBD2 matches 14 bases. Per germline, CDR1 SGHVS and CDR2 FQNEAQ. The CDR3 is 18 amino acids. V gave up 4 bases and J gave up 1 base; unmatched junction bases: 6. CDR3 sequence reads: CASSWGLAGEGSYNEQFF. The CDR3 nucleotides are TGTGCCAGCAGCTGGGGACTAGCGGGAGAGGGTTCCTACAATGAGCAGTTCTTC.

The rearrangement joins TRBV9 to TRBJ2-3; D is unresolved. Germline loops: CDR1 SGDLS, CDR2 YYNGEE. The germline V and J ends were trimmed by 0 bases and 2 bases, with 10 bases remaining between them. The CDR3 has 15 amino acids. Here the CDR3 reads CASSVEAWVTDTQYF. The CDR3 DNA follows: TGTGCCAGCAGCGTAGAGGCTTGGGTCACAGATACGCAGTATTTT.

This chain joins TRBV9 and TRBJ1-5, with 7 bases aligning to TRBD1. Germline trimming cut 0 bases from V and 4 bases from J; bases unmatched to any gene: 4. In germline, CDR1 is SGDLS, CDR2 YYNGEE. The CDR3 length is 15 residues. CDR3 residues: CASSVGGTVNQPQHF. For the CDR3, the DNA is TGTGCCAGCAGCGTAGGGGGGACAGTTAATCAGCCCCAGCATTTT. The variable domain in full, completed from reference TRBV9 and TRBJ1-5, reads DSGVTQTPKHLITATGQRVTLRCSPRSGDLSVYWYQQSLDQGLQFLIQYYNGEERAKGNILERFSAQQFPDLHSELNLSSLELGDSALYFCASSVGGTVNQPQHFGDGTRLSIL.

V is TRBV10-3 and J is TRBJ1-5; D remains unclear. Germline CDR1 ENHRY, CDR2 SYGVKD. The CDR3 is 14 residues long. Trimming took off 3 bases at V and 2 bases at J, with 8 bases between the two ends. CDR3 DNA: TGTGCCATCAGTGAAGGAGTAGGCAATCAGCCCCAGCATTTT. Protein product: CAISEGVGNQPQHF.